Listed here are 8 T cell receptor beta chains from one sample, sequenced in a study of T-cell reconstitution after alpha-beta-depleted transplantation in children. Preparing the TCRbeta library involved the use of unique molecular identifiers. TCRdb processed the PCR reads anew with MiXCR; each CDR3 protein has one entry. The sample records roughly 120,000 distinct CDR3 sequences, 9% to 12% being singletons. Specimen: PBMCs, collected before TCRalphabeta/CD19-depleted stem cell transplant. The receptors were sampled from a boy younger than 10 with acute lymphoblastic leukemia, due to receive a stem cell transplant.

This rearrangement joins TRBV7-9 to TRBJ2-1, with TRBD2 as a possible D gene (5 bases). Germline V CDR1 and CDR2: SEHNR, FQNEAQ (reference sequence). V lost 3 bases, J lost 9 bases, and 6 bases lay in between. There are 11 residues in the CDR3. The CDR3: CASSFGGEQFF. The DNA for the CDR3 is TGTGCCAGCAGCTTCGGAGGTGAGCAGTTCTTC.

This clonotype was seen many times. This chain links TRBV6-5 with TRBJ2-3; D not certain. CDR1 is MNHEY, CDR2 SVGAGI, per germline. The length of the CDR3 is 11 residues. V dropped 0 bases and J dropped 9 bases, with 4 bases sitting between them. CDR3 loop: CASSYSWTQYF. CDR3 bases: TGTGCCAGCAGTTACTCCTGGACGCAGTATTTT.

V usage is TRBV14 and J usage is TRBJ2-5, with 7 nucleotides matching TRBD1. Germline loops: CDR1 SGHDN, CDR2 FVKESK. Trimming cost V 3 bases and J 11 bases; bases outside gene matches: 27. The CDR3 has 19 residues. CDR3 DNA sequence: TGTGCCAGCAGCCAGAGAACAGGGGTCAACACTCAAACCTACAATGAGCAGTACTTC. This codes for CASSQRTGVNTQTYNEQYF.

This clonotype was seen more than once but under ten times. V usage is TRBV20-1 and J usage is TRBJ2-3; D remains ambiguous. CDR3 size: 12 residues. Per the germline V gene, CDR1 is DFQATT and CDR2 is SNEGSKA (reference sequence). The ends were cut back, 5 bases at V and 2 bases at J, with 8 bases in the middle. The CDR3 loop reads CSADGNTDTQYF. CDR3 in DNA: TGCAGTGCTGACGGAAACACAGATACGCAGTATTTT.

The CDR3 DNA sequence: TGTGCCAGCAGTTACGGGCCTACTGCCTACAATGAGCAGTTCTTC. It codes for CASSYGPTAYNEQFF. This chain connects TRBV6-2 or TRBV6-3 to TRBJ2-1; D unresolved. Trimming stripped 2 bases from V and 2 bases from J, with 10 bases between. This CDR3 is 15 amino acids long. Germline loops: CDR1 MNHEY, CDR2 SVGEGT.

This clonotype has a handful of counts. The chain has TRBV6-1 and TRBJ2-2; 8 bases are shared with TRBD1. This CDR3 contains 19 residues. Trimming took 2 bases from V and 6 from J; bases not matched to a gene: 17. Germline assignment: CDR1 MNHNS and CDR2 SASEGT. The CDR3 DNA reads as TGTGCCAGCAGTGAATTGGGATTCTGGGGACAGGCTGACCCCGGGGAGCTGTTTTTT. Translating gives CASSELGFWGQADPGELFF.

This clonotype was seen a handful of times. The chain couples TRBV19 to TRBJ1-1, with D perhaps TRBD1 (5 bases). The CDR3 runs 14 residues. The V end was cut by 5 bases, the J end by 1 base, with 11 bases between. Germline-derived CDR1 and CDR2 are LNHDA and SQIVND (reference sequence). In nucleotides, the CDR3 is TGTGCCAGTAGTCCGGGACGGACGAACACTGAAGCTTTCTTT. Protein: CASSPGRTNTEAFF.

The rearrangement uses TRBV7-9 and TRBJ1-3; 10 bases map to TRBD1. The V and J ends lost 4 bases and 0 bases, in that order; junction bases with no gene match: 6. Germline CDR1 SEHNR, CDR2 FQNEAQ (reference sequence). This CDR3 is 17 amino acids long. CDR3 in amino acids: CASSSTRTGGSGNTIYF. The CDR3 DNA follows: TGTGCCAGCAGCTCGACCAGGACAGGGGGCTCTGGAAACACCATATATTTT.